The subject of this entry is one T cell receptor beta chain. The entry originates in a study of blood T cell repertoires in COVID-19. About the study: Samples representing acute and convalescent COVID-19 were sourced from the United States, Italy and Spain. PBMCs, B-cell-depleted T cells, or T cells provided the cDNA or gDNA that made up the material.

As handled by the study authors: Estimates of nucleated cell counts were drawn from the amplification of reference gene primers. Assay used: immunoSEQ multiplex PCR; TCRdb lists only in-frame clones, some missing. That table furnishes V, J and clone size, whereas the DNA furnished D and trimming. The sample contains 200,000 to 300,000 clones, about nine tenths of which appear only once. The V gene's germline CDR1 is SGHTA and CDR2 FQGNSA. V was clipped by 0 bases and J by 7 bases, with 10 bases between them. CDR3 size: 14 residues. The rearrangement joins TRBV7-2 to TRBJ1-5; D is unresolved. Material for sequencing was peripheral blood. This sequence was found in a man aged 60 to 75 with acute or convalescent COVID-19. CDR3 protein: CASSLAAFGQPQHF. The CDR3 DNA is TGTGCCAGCAGCTTAGCGGCCTTTGGCCAGCCCCAGCATTTT.